A single sample is the source of the 27 T cell receptor beta chains below, sequenced in a study of T cell changes during pregnancy in multiple sclerosis. The assay was immunoSEQ multiplex PCR, and TCRdb's table has in-frame clones only and misses some. The sample lists tens of thousands of clones, about 92% seen once, with 0.7% to 0.8% in the top ten. This specimen consisted of CD4+ T cells from peripheral blood mononuclear cells, obtained after pregnancy. Receptors originate from a female donor in good health, enrolled as a control in a pregnancy study.

The chain links TRBV11-2 to TRBJ2-3; D might be TRBD1 (6 bases). Trimming pared 4 bases from V and 2 bases from J, leaving 16 bases between. Germline assignment: CDR1 SGHAT and CDR2 FQNNGV. This CDR3 region has 16 residues. Here the CDR3 DNA reads TGTGCCAGCAGCTGGACCCCGGGACACCTCACAGATACGCAGTATTTT. It encodes CASSWTPGHLTDTQYF.

The rearrangement links TRBV7-2 to TRBJ1-4; 7 bases line up with TRBD1. The germline gives CDR1 SGHTA, CDR2 FQGNSA. The CDR3 loop spans 18 amino acids. Losses at the gene ends were 5 bases for V and 7 bases for J; bases not matched to a gene: 19. In DNA form, the CDR3 reads TGTGCCAGCAGCGTCCAGGGGGAGGTCCTTGGATTTGGTGAAAAACTGTTTTTT. It encodes CASSVQGEVLGFGEKLFF.

J is TRBJ2-7 and V is TRBV15, with D possibly being TRBD2 (6 bases). V lost 0 bases to trimming and J lost 7 bases, with 16 bases between them. The CDR3 totals 15 residues. Germline values: CDR1 LNHNV, CDR2 YYDKDF (reference sequence). DNA of the CDR3: TGTGCCACCAGCAGAGATCTGGACCCCCGGGGGGAGCAGTACTTC. Translating gives CATSRDLDPRGEQYF.

The chain carries TRBV6-1 and TRBJ2-3; TRBD1 is a possible D gene (5 bases). Germline V gene sequence: CDR1 MNHNS, CDR2 SASEGT. CDR3 length equals 15 residues. V gave up 6 bases and J gave up 2 bases, with 15 bases separating them. This CDR3 is CASSPAGIHTDTQYF. The CDR3 region has the DNA TGTGCCAGCAGCCCCGCAGGGATTCACACAGATACGCAGTATTTT.

This rearrangement joins TRBV7-3 to TRBJ1-2, with 9 bases matching TRBD1. J gave up 4 bases and V 5 bases, and 11 bases lay outside the gene matches. The CDR3 extends over 16 amino acids. Germline lookup yields CDR1 SGHTA and CDR2 FQGTGA. CDR3 DNA sequence: TGTGCCAGCAGCCCCAACCCGGGACAGGGAGTCTATGGCTACACCTTC. Residues: CASSPNPGQGVYGYTF.

The chain carries TRBV7-3 and TRBJ2-7, with TRBD2 matching 12 bases. The CDR3 length is 16 residues. Per germline, CDR1 SGHTA and CDR2 FQGTGA. J lost 1 base, V lost 1 base, and 2 bases had no gene match. CDR3 sequence (DNA): TGTGCCAGCAGCTTAAGTGGGACTAGCGGGTCCTACGAGCAGTACTTC. Its translation is CASSLSGTSGSYEQYF.

This clone was found a few times. The rearrangement uses TRBV10-3 and TRBJ1-2, with D uncertain. This CDR3 has 16 amino acids. The V end lost 0 bases, the J end lost 0 bases, and 11 bases lay between the germline ends. CDR1 ENHRY and CDR2 SYGVKD come from the germline V gene. The CDR3 coding sequence is TGTGCCATCAGTGAGTCTGGCCAGAATGCTAACTATGGCTACACCTTC. Translated, it gives CAISESGQNANYGYTF.

The gene calls are TRBV5-1 and TRBJ1-4, with D possibly matching TRBD1 (5 bases). Germline loops: CDR1 SGHRS, CDR2 YFSETQ. The CDR3 is made up of 16 amino acids. Trimming stripped 4 bases from V and 2 bases from J, with 15 bases between. The CDR3 nucleotides read TGCGCCAGCAGCCGTTTGACAGTGACCACTAATGAAAAACTGTTTTTT. It specifies CASSRLTVTTNEKLFF. The whole variable domain, remainder taken from reference TRBV5-1 and TRBJ1-4, is KAGVTQTPRYLIKTRGQQVTLSCSPISGHRSVSWYQQTPGQGLQFLFEYFSETQRNKGNFPGRFSGRQFSNSRSEMNVSTLELGDSALYLCASSRLTVTTNEKLFFGSGTQLSVL.

This clone was recorded only once. V usage is TRBV4-2 and J usage is TRBJ2-7; D is uncertain. The germline V and J ends were trimmed by 0 bases and 3 bases, with 12 bases remaining between them. CDR3 size: 15 residues. Germline lookup yields CDR1 LGHNA and CDR2 YNFKEQ. The CDR3, as DNA: TGTGCCAGCAGCCAAGACTCAAGTCCAGACTACGAGCAGTACTTC. Its translation is CASSQDSSPDYEQYF.

This chain connects TRBV28 to TRBJ1-5; TRBD1 matches 7 bases. Unmatched junction bases numbered 2, after V lost 6 bases and J lost 0 bases. The CDR3 contains 14 residues. In germline, CDR1 is MDHEN, CDR2 SYDVKM. This CDR3 reads CASSGQDSNQPQHF. CDR3 sequence (DNA): TGTGCCAGCAGCGGACAGGATAGCAATCAGCCCCAGCATTTT.

The rearrangement links TRBV19 to TRBJ1-5; a weak D match, TRBD1 (5 bases). Germline V lookup: CDR1 LNHDA, CDR2 SQIVND (reference sequence). The CDR3 has 16 residues. Trimming took off 0 bases at V and 6 bases at J, with 15 bases between the two ends. CDR3 protein: CASSIEELQGRQPQHF. In nucleotides, the CDR3 is TGTGCCAGTAGTATAGAGGAGTTGCAGGGCCGTCAGCCCCAGCATTTT.

J is TRBJ2-7 and V is TRBV4-2; TRBD2 agrees at 8 bases. The CDR3 covers 16 residues. Germline assignment: CDR1 LGHNA and CDR2 YNFKEQ. J gave up 3 bases and V 1 base, and 8 bases lay outside the gene matches. This chain's CDR3 is CASSQGSAGGFYEQYF. CDR3 sequence (DNA): TGTGCCAGCAGCCAAGGGTCGGCGGGGGGATTCTACGAGCAGTACTTC.

The chain combines TRBV5-1 with TRBJ2-1, with D perhaps matching TRBD2 (5 bases). V lost 5 bases and J 0 bases, leaving 9 bases between the germline ends. The CDR3 length is 14 residues. Germline CDR1 SGHRS, CDR2 YFSETQ. The CDR3 here is CASSHDYSYNEQFF. In DNA, the CDR3 is TGCGCCAGCAGTCATGACTACTCCTACAATGAGCAGTTCTTC.

CDR3 DNA: TGCGCCAGCAGTTCCCTGCAAACGGGAGATACGCAGTATTTT. Translating gives CASSSLQTGDTQYF. The genes are TRBV5-1 and TRBJ2-3, with D hard to call. CDR1 and CDR2 (germline): SGHRS, YFSETQ. Trimming stripped 5 bases from V and 5 bases from J, with 15 bases between. There are 14 residues in the CDR3.

V usage is TRBV28 and J usage is TRBJ1-2, with TRBD1 matching 8 bases. J gave up 2 bases and V 4 bases, and 6 bases lay outside the gene matches. The germline V gene has CDR1 MDHEN and CDR2 SYDVKM. This CDR3 contains 15 residues. The DNA for the CDR3 is TGTGCCAGCAGTTCACCCTGGACAGGGAACTATGGCTACACCTTC. Protein: CASSSPWTGNYGYTF.

The chain employs TRBV28 and TRBJ1-1, with D possibly TRBD1 on 5 matching bases. This CDR3 has 11 residues. Looked up from germline, CDR1 is MDHEN and CDR2 is SYDVKM. V lost 6 bases, J lost 6 bases, and 8 bases lay in between. The CDR3 DNA sequence: TGTGCCAGCAGGGGGCGACCTGAAGCTTTCTTT. Its translation is CASRGRPEAFF.

The rearrangement links TRBV6-5 to TRBJ2-1, with TRBD1 as a possible D gene (5 bases). The V gene lost 0 bases and the J gene lost 6 bases, with 12 bases spanning the gap. The CDR3 length is 15 residues. Germline V CDR1 and CDR2: MNHEY, SVGAGI. The CDR3 loop reads CASSYSYQGSNEQFF. The CDR3 bases are TGTGCCAGCAGTTACTCGTATCAGGGATCCAATGAGCAGTTCTTC.

The chain links TRBV7-9 to TRBJ2-3; 8 bases match TRBD2. CDR3 length: 14 residues. V lost 5 bases and J lost 4; bases outside the gene matches: 5. CDR1 and CDR2 (germline): SEHNR, FQNEAQ (reference sequence). The CDR3 DNA is TGTGCCAGCAGCAACGGGGGGGCCTCAGATACGCAGTATTTT. This sequence encodes CASSNGGASDTQYF.

The V and J genes are TRBV2 and TRBJ2-5, with 11 bases lining up with TRBD2. CDR3 length: 16 amino acids. Germline trimming cut 6 bases from V and 2 bases from J; bases unmatched to any gene: 8. CDR1 is SNHLY, CDR2 FYNNEI, per germline. The CDR3 DNA is TGTGCCAGCAGGAGCATGAGACTAGCGGGACAAGAGACCCAGTACTTC. Protein product: CASRSMRLAGQETQYF.

This clone appeared a single time. The rearrangement joins TRBV5-1 to TRBJ2-3, with 7 bases matching TRBD2. CDR3 length: 16 residues. Per the germline V gene, CDR1 is SGHRS and CDR2 is YFSETQ. Trimming removed 4 bases from V and 1 base from J; junction bases left unmatched: 9. CDR3 amino acids: CASSPVRGRGTDTQYF. DNA for the CDR3: TGCGCCAGCAGCCCGGTTCGAGGGAGGGGCACAGATACGCAGTATTTT.

This clone was detected once. This chain links TRBV19 with TRBJ2-5, with TRBD2 matching over 7 bases. This CDR3 contains 14 residues. Germline V gene sequence: CDR1 LNHDA, CDR2 SQIVND (reference sequence). V lost 6 bases, J lost 2 bases, and 6 bases stayed unmatched. CDR3 protein: CASSQGLMQETQYF. CDR3 nucleotide sequence: TGTGCCAGTAGCCAGGGACTAATGCAAGAGACCCAGTACTTC.

This chain uses TRBV7-2 with TRBJ1-1, with TRBD1 identical over 8 bases. Germline V CDR1 and CDR2: SGHTA, FQGNSA. Trimming at V came to 1 base and at J to 1 base, leaving 2 bases not matched to a gene. The CDR3 contains 15 residues. CDR3 bases: TGTGCCAGCAGCTTAGTAGGGACAGGGAACACTGAAGCTTTCTTT. This encodes CASSLVGTGNTEAFF.

V usage is TRBV7-2 and J usage is TRBJ1-1, with D possibly matching TRBD1 (5 bases). V was clipped by 5 bases and J by 4 bases, with 14 bases between them. Per germline, CDR1 SGHTA and CDR2 FQGNSA. CDR3 length: 14 amino acids. The CDR3 protein is CASSLKGSGTEAFF. The CDR3 region has the DNA TGTGCCAGCAGCCTAAAGGGGTCAGGCACTGAAGCTTTCTTT. Looking up the rest from reference TRBV7-2 and TRBJ1-1 gives the full variable domain: GAGVSQSPSNKVTEKGKDVELRCDPISGHTALYWYRQSLGQGLEFLIYFQGNSAPDKSGLPSDRFSAERTGGSVSTLTIQRTQQEDSAVYLCASSLKGSGTEAFFGQGTRLTVV.

The chain uses TRBV5-4 and TRBJ1-2; 9 bases are shared with TRBD1. The CDR3 covers 18 residues. Trimming at V came to 4 bases and at J to 3 bases, leaving 16 bases not matched to a gene. The germline V gene encodes CDR1 SGHNT and CDR2 YYREEE (reference sequence). CDR3 DNA: TGTGCCAGCAGCAGCTCGAAGGGTGTACAGGGGGCTCACTATGGCTACACCTTC. It specifies CASSSSKGVQGAHYGYTF.

This clone was seen more than once but under ten times. The rearrangement uses TRBV30 and TRBJ1-1; possible D gene TRBD1, 6 bases. V lost 2 bases and J 1 base, leaving 11 bases between the germline ends. CDR3 size: 14 residues. Germline-derived CDR1 and CDR2 are GTSNPN and SVGIG (reference sequence). CDR3 sequence: CAWSIKQGNTEAFF. The CDR3 DNA sequence: TGTGCCTGGAGTATCAAACAGGGGAACACTGAAGCTTTCTTT. The full variable domain, with the rest looked up from reference TRBV30 and TRBJ1-1, is SQTIHQWPATLVQPVGSPLSLECTVEGTSNPNLYWYRQAAGRGLQLLFYSVGIGQISSEVPQNLSASRPQDRQFILSSKKLLLSDSGFYLCAWSIKQGNTEAFFGQGTRLTVV.

The chain carries TRBV7-7 and TRBJ2-1; tentative D call: TRBD1 (6 bases). The V end lost 2 bases, the J end lost 6 bases, and 14 bases lay between the germline ends. This CDR3 is 15 amino acids long. Germline CDR1 reads SSHAT; CDR2 reads FNYEAQ (reference sequence). CDR3 residues: CASSLQGNLGNEQFF. The CDR3 DNA reads TGTGCCAGCAGCTTACAGGGGAATTTGGGCAATGAGCAGTTCTTC.

The CDR3 loop is CASSLGGRVLNEQFF. CDR3 sequence (DNA): TGTGCCAGCAGTTTGGGTGGGAGGGTTCTCAATGAGCAGTTCTTC. The J gene is TRBJ2-1, the V gene TRBV28; TRBD2 agrees at 7 bases. The germline V gene encodes CDR1 MDHEN and CDR2 SYDVKM. V was pared by 3 bases and J by 6 bases, with 8 bases of the junction left unmatched. This CDR3 spans 15 amino acids.